A single sample gave rise to the 26 T cell receptor beta chains below, sequenced in a study of Ad26.COV2.S vaccination and SARS-CoV-2 variants. TCRdb's table, derived via immunoSEQ multiplex PCR, lists solely in-frame clones and lacks some. This sample has hundreds of thousands of clones; around 87% occur once, and the top ten carry less than 3.5%. Treatment here: over 15 received Ad26.COV2.S at low or high dose, single or two shots; roughly five received placebo; per-sample allocation not given. Samples came from day 63 after the first vaccine or placebo injection. The input for sequencing was peripheral blood, taken in a trial of Ad26.COV2.S vaccine versus placebo. The source is a person between 18 and 65 years old who received the Ad26.COV2.S COVID-19 vaccine or a placebo.

This chain joins TRBV5-1 and TRBJ2-5; possible D gene TRBD2, 6 bases. The V end was cut by 3 bases, the J end by 3 bases, with 15 bases between. The CDR3 length is 15 residues. Germline V CDR1 and CDR2: SGHRS, YFSETQ. The CDR3 nucleotides are TGCGCCAGCAGCTCGGCGACTTGGGGGGAAGAGACCCAGTACTTC. Protein sequence: CASSSATWGEETQYF.

This sequence joins TRBV6-2 or TRBV6-3 and TRBJ2-1, with 9 bases lining up with TRBD1. Germline V gene lookup returns CDR1 MNHEY and CDR2 SVGEGT. The CDR3 is 16 amino acids. J lost 9 bases, V lost 5 bases, and 14 bases had no gene match. CDR3 loop: CASSLPGTGSAPEQFF. In DNA, the CDR3 is TGTGCCAGCAGTCTTCCCGGGACAGGGTCCGCACCTGAGCAGTTCTTC.

J is TRBJ2-2 and V is TRBV2, with a tentative D call TRBD2 (7 bases). Deletions cut 6 bases from V and 3 bases from J, with 14 bases between. The CDR3 totals 15 residues. Germline assignment: CDR1 SNHLY and CDR2 FYNNEI. The CDR3 DNA is TGTGCCAGCAGGGGGGGGACACCTTACACCGGGGAGCTGTTTTTT. Translating gives CASRGGTPYTGELFF.

The V and J genes are TRBV5-6 and TRBJ2-5; perhaps D is TRBD1 or TRBD2 (6 bases each). Per germline, CDR1 SGHDT and CDR2 YYEEEE. V gave up 5 bases and J gave up 5 bases, with 16 bases separating them. This CDR3 contains 14 residues. CDR3 DNA sequence: TGTGCCAGCAGAAGGAAGGGGGGATCGGAGACCCAGTACTTC. Protein product: CASRRKGGSETQYF. The complete variable domain, with remaining parts taken from reference TRBV5-6 and TRBJ2-5, reads DAGVTQSPTHLIKTRGQQVTLRCSPKSGHDTVSWYQQALGQGPQFIFQYYEEEERQRGNFPDRFSGHQFPNYSSELNVNALLLGDSALYLCASRRKGGSETQYFGPGTRLLVL.

This sequence joins TRBV5-4 and TRBJ2-2, with TRBD1 matching over 10 bases. CDR1 is SGHNT and CDR2 is YYREEE in the germline V gene (reference sequence). The CDR3 spans 17 residues. After removal of 4 bases from V and 3 bases from J, the junction contained 9 bases not matched to a gene. The CDR3 DNA reads as TGTGCCAGCAGCGCTCGCCATGGGACAGGGGACACCGGGGAGCTGTTTTTT. Its translation is CASSARHGTGDTGELFF.

V and J are TRBV10-3 and TRBJ1-6; tentative D call: TRBD1 (5 bases). With 2 bases removed from V and 5 bases from J, the gap between germline ends came to 7 bases. The CDR3 covers 14 residues. Germline V gene lookup returns CDR1 ENHRY and CDR2 SYGVKD. The CDR3 sequence is CAISEGRDNSPLHF. In DNA, the CDR3 is TGTGCCATCAGTGAGGGCAGGGATAATTCACCCCTCCACTTT.

This clone was recorded once. The J gene is TRBJ2-1, the V gene TRBV24-1, with D unclear. This CDR3 contains 13 residues. CDR1 is KGHDR and CDR2 is SFDVKD in the germline V gene. Between the trimmed V and J ends, which lost 7 bases and 2 bases, there was a span of 8 bases. The DNA for the CDR3 is TGTGCCACCAGCGGAGCCCCCTACAATGAGCAGTTCTTC. Residues: CATSGAPYNEQFF.

The rearrangement joins TRBV5-5 to TRBJ1-1; TRBD1 matches 8 bases. The CDR3 length is 13 residues. Germline CDR1 SGHKS, CDR2 YYEKEE (reference sequence). Trimming at V came to 3 bases and at J to 5 bases, leaving 3 bases not matched to a gene. CDR3 DNA sequence: TGTGCCAGCAGCTCGACAGGGGTTACTGAAGCTTTCTTT. It encodes CASSSTGVTEAFF. The full variable domain, with the rest looked up from reference TRBV5-5 and TRBJ1-1, is DAGVTQSPTHLIKTRGQQVTLRCSPISGHKSVSWYQQVLGQGPQFIFQYYEKEERGRGNFPDRFSARQFPNYSSELNVNALLLGDSALYLCASSSTGVTEAFFGQGTRLTVV.

V usage is TRBV4-2 and J usage is TRBJ2-7; possibly TRBD1 or TRBD2 for D (5 bases each). Looked up from germline, CDR1 is LGHNA and CDR2 is YNFKEQ. This CDR3 comprises 16 residues. V was cut by 3 bases and J by 5 bases, with 20 bases left in between. CDR3 residues: CASSHWREGRDHEQYF. CDR3 bases: TGTGCCAGCAGCCATTGGAGAGAGGGAAGGGACCACGAGCAGTACTTC.

The chain links TRBV10-3 to TRBJ1-1, with 8 bases identical to TRBD1. The germline V gene encodes CDR1 ENHRY and CDR2 SYGVKD. The trim removed 11 bases at V and 4 bases at J, leaving 12 bases unmatched. This CDR3 contains 14 residues. The CDR3 coding sequence is TGTGCCTCACACGCCGGGACAGGTTCCACTGAAGCTTTCTTT. This sequence encodes CASHAGTGSTEAFF.

The V call is TRBV5-4, the J call TRBJ1-1; no clear D. V lost 3 bases and J lost 4, with 13 bases in between. This CDR3 comprises 14 residues. CDR1 and CDR2 from the germline V gene are SGHNT and YYREEE (reference sequence). CDR3: CASSYMNMGTEAFF. In nucleotides, the CDR3 is TGTGCCAGCAGCTACATGAACATGGGCACTGAAGCTTTCTTT.

The J gene is TRBJ1-2, the V gene TRBV20-1; 9 positions match TRBD1. Per germline, CDR1 DFQATT and CDR2 SNEGSKA (reference sequence). This CDR3 comprises 13 residues. V lost 6 bases, J lost 8 bases, and 10 bases stayed unmatched. CDR3 nucleotide sequence: TGCAGTGCGAGTTTACAGGGGGCTGGAGGCTACACCTTC. It translates to CSASLQGAGGYTF.

J is TRBJ1-6 and V is TRBV7-9; perhaps TRBD1 as D (5 bases). The CDR3 totals 14 residues. Germline V gene sequence: CDR1 SEHNR, CDR2 FQNEAQ (reference sequence). V was trimmed by 2 bases and J by 8 bases, leaving 10 bases between them. For the CDR3, the DNA is TGTGCCAGCAGCTTAAGGGGCGCAGATTCACCCCTCCACTTT. This sequence encodes CASSLRGADSPLHF.

V gene TRBV28 combines with J gene TRBJ1-6; TRBD1 agrees at 7 bases. The junction had 4 bases not matched to a gene; V was cut back by 4 bases and J by 4 bases. Germline V gene lookup returns CDR1 MDHEN and CDR2 SYDVKM. This CDR3 comprises 15 residues. CDR3 in amino acids: CASSSGQQYNSPLHF. The CDR3 DNA reads TGTGCCAGCAGTTCGGGACAGCAATATAATTCACCCCTCCACTTT.

The chain employs TRBV10-2 and TRBJ1-1, with 9 bases lining up with TRBD1. V gave up 5 bases and J gave up 1 base; unmatched junction bases: 2. Per the germline V gene, CDR1 is WSHSY and CDR2 is SAAADI. The CDR3 contains 14 residues. CDR3 DNA sequence: TGCGCCAGCAGTTCGGACAGGGGGAACACTGAAGCTTTCTTT. This translates into CASSSDRGNTEAFF.

The chain couples TRBV2 to TRBJ1-5, with 9 positions matching TRBD1. Trimming removed 3 bases from V and 3 bases from J; junction bases left unmatched: 6. Germline CDR1 SNHLY, CDR2 FYNNEI. The CDR3 contains 16 residues. CDR3 in amino acids: CASSEPTGGPNQPQHF. The CDR3 DNA sequence: TGTGCCAGCAGTGAGCCGACAGGGGGGCCCAATCAGCCCCAGCATTTT. Filled out from reference TRBV2 and TRBJ1-5, the complete variable domain reads EPEVTQTPSHQVTQMGQEVILRCVPISNHLYFYWYRQILGQKVEFLVSFYNNEISEKSEIFDDQFSVERPDGSNFTLKIRSTKLEDSAMYFCASSEPTGGPNQPQHFGDGTRLSIL.

CDR3 DNA sequence: TGTGCCTGGAATTCTTGGGCAGGAGACACAGATACGCAGTATTTT. It translates to CAWNSWAGDTDTQYF. V is TRBV30 and J is TRBJ2-3; D remains ambiguous. Germline assignment: CDR1 GTSNPN and CDR2 SVGIG (reference sequence). The CDR3 consists of 15 residues. Trimming left V 4 bases short and J 2 bases short, with 16 bases between.

V gene TRBV18 combines with J gene TRBJ2-7, with D perhaps matching TRBD1 (6 bases). Trimming left V 4 bases short and J 2 bases short, with 15 bases between. Germline V CDR1 and CDR2: KGHSH, LQKENI. CDR3 length: 15 residues. The CDR3 nucleotides read TGTGCCAGCTCACAGACAGGTGGGGCCGCCTACGAGCAGTACTTC. This translates into CASSQTGGAAYEQYF.

The chain combines TRBV19 with TRBJ2-1; possibly TRBD2 for D (6 bases). With 4 bases removed from V and 8 bases from J, the gap between germline ends came to 27 bases. Germline CDR1 LNHDA, CDR2 SQIVND (reference sequence). The CDR3 has 18 residues. The CDR3 DNA reads as TGTGCCAGTAGTAGGGCAAAAGGAGCGGGTAATGGACTGGATGAGCAGTTCTTC. Translating it yields CASSRAKGAGNGLDEQFF. Based on the CDR3 plus reference TRBV19 and TRBJ2-1, the full variable domain is DGGITQSPKYLFRKEGQNVTLSCEQNLNHDAMYWYRQDPGQGLRLIYYSQIVNDFQKGDIAEGYSVSREKKESFPLTVTSAQKNPTAFYLCASSRAKGAGNGLDEQFFGPGTRLTVL.

The chain couples TRBV27 to TRBJ2-1, with a tentative D call TRBD2 (5 bases). V was cut by 0 bases and J by 7 bases, with 13 bases left in between. This CDR3 is built from 15 residues. Germline V gene data show CDR1 as MNHEY and CDR2 as SMNVEV (reference sequence). DNA of the CDR3: TGTGCCAGCAGTTTATCGGCTAGCCCGGGGAATGAGCAGTTCTTC. Encoded protein: CASSLSASPGNEQFF.

The chain couples TRBV5-1 to TRBJ2-2, with 8 bases aligning to TRBD1. Unmatched junction bases numbered 4, after V lost 1 base and J lost 5 bases. This CDR3 contains 15 residues. The germline V gene has CDR1 SGHRS and CDR2 YFSETQ. CDR3 residues: CASSLPTGATGELFF. The CDR3 coding sequence is TGCGCCAGCAGCTTGCCGACAGGGGCAACCGGGGAGCTGTTTTTT.

This clone was seen once. This chain joins TRBV5-1 and TRBJ2-2; 13 nucleotides align to TRBD2. J gave up 5 bases and V 5 bases, and 12 bases lay outside the gene matches. The germline gives CDR1 SGHRS, CDR2 YFSETQ. CDR3 length: 18 amino acids. The CDR3 loop reads CASSTVLAGGQGTGELFF. The DNA for the CDR3 is TGCGCCAGCAGTACCGTACTAGCGGGAGGGCAAGGGACCGGGGAGCTGTTTTTT.

The chain employs TRBV20-1 and TRBJ1-5; 8 nucleotides agree with TRBD1. Germline CDR1 and CDR2: DFQATT and SNEGSKA (reference sequence). The V gene end was trimmed by 3 bases and the J gene end by 7 bases; junction bases not matched to a gene: 8. CDR3 length equals 14 residues. The CDR3 here is CSASGRGLRQPQHF. For the CDR3, the DNA is TGCAGTGCTAGTGGCAGGGGGCTACGACAGCCCCAGCATTTT.

In this sample, this clone turned up once. The genes are TRBV2 and TRBJ2-5; D is undetermined. Germline V gene data show CDR1 as SNHLY and CDR2 as FYNNEI. Trimming removed 7 bases from V and 2 bases from J, with 8 bases in between. This CDR3 spans 12 amino acids. The CDR3 coding sequence is TGTGCCAGCACGTGGGGACAAGAGACCCAGTACTTC. Protein: CASTWGQETQYF.

This chain uses TRBV12-5 with TRBJ1-5, with D hard to call. V was shortened by 1 base and J by 9 bases, with 7 bases between the two germline ends. This CDR3 contains 12 residues. Per the germline V gene, CDR1 is LGHNT and CDR2 is FRNRAP. CDR3: CASGLAGGPQHF. In DNA, the CDR3 is TGTGCTAGTGGTTTGGCGGGTGGGCCCCAGCATTTT.

The gene calls are TRBV7-9 and TRBJ1-2; D might be TRBD1 (6 bases). This CDR3 has 15 residues. V lost 5 bases to trimming and J lost 1 base, with 14 bases between them. Germline V lookup: CDR1 SEHNR, CDR2 FQNEAQ (reference sequence). CDR3 region: CASSPRTERNYGYTF. The CDR3 DNA reads TGTGCCAGCAGCCCCAGGACAGAGCGTAACTATGGCTACACCTTC. The full variable domain, its missing parts supplied by reference TRBV7-9 and TRBJ1-2, is DTGVSQNPRHKITKRGQNVTFRCDPISEHNRLYWYRQTLGQGPEFLTYFQNEAQLEKSRLLSDRFSAERPKGSFSTLEIQRTEQGDSAMYLCASSPRTERNYGYTFGSGTRLTVV.